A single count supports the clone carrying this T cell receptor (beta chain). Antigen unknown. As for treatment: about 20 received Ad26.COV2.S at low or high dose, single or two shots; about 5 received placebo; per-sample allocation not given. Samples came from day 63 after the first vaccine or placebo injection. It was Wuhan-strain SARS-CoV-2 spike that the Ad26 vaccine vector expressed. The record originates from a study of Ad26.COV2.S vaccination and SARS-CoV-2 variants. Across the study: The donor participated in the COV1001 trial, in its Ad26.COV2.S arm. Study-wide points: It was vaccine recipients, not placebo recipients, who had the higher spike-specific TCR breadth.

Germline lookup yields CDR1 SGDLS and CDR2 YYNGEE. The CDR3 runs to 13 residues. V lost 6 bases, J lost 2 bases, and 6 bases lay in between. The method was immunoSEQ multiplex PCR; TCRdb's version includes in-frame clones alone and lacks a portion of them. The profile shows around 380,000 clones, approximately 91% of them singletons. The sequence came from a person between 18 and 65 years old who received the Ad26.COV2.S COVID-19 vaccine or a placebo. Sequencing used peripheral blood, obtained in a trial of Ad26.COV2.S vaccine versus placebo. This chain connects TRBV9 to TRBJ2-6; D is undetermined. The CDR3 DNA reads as TGTGCCAGCATTCGGCCTGGGGCCAACGTCCTGACTTTC. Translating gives CASIRPGANVLTF. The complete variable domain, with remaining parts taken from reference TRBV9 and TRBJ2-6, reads DSGVTQTPKHLITATGQRVTLRCSPRSGDLSVYWYQQSLDQGLQFLIQYYNGEERAKGNILERFSAQQFPDLHSELNLSSLELGDSALYFCASIRPGANVLTFGAGSRLTVL.